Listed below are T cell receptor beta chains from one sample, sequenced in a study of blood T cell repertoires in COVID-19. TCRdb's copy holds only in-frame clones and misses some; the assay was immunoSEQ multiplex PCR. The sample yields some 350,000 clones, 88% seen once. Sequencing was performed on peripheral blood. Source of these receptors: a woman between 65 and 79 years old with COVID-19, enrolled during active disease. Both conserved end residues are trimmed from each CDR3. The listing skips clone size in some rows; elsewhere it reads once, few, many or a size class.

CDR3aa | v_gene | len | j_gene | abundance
ASSSTSGTPNNEQF | TRBV5-1 | 14 | TRBJ2-1 | -
ASSFQGGYGYT | TRBV27 | 11 | TRBJ1-2 | once
ASSSGTGVQPQH | TRBV6-6 | 12 | TRBJ1-5 | -
ASHRGSYGYT | TRBV19 | 10 | TRBJ1-2 | -
ASSDRGRNTIY | TRBV2 | 11 | TRBJ1-3 | -
ASSLAGAGNNEQF | TRBV11-1 | 13 | TRBJ2-1 | -
AIRDISRPSSDGYT | TRBV10-3 | 14 | TRBJ1-2 | -
ASSQDQGDEQY | TRBV7-2 | 11 | TRBJ2-7 | -
ASSPLADEQF | TRBV12-3/TRBV12-4 | 10 | TRBJ2-1 | few
ASSLVQGNYEQY | TRBV7-9 | 12 | TRBJ2-7 | -
SVEVTTGAGYT | TRBV29-1 | 11 | TRBJ1-2 | -
AINRQGSYNEQF | TRBV10-3 | 12 | TRBJ2-1 | -
ASRHLQGAYEQY | TRBV7-2 | 12 | TRBJ2-7 | once
ASSRVPNTEAF | TRBV6-5 | 11 | TRBJ1-1 | -
ASSQVPYGTQY | TRBV4-1 | 11 | TRBJ2-5 | -
ASSPGLAGGVRQY | TRBV3-1/TRBV3-2 | 13 | TRBJ2-3 | -
ASSWTTSGGASDTQY | TRBV7-2 | 15 | TRBJ2-3 | -
ASSLYVAYEQY | TRBV5-1 | 11 | TRBJ2-7 | -
ASSLDSASGGKTQY | TRBV3-1/TRBV3-2 | 14 | TRBJ2-5 | -
ASGSGSTTGELF | TRBV9 | 12 | TRBJ2-2 | -